A single sample is the source of the 11 T cell receptor beta chains below, sequenced in a study of blood T cell repertoires in COVID-19. Measured with immunoSEQ multiplex PCR; TCRdb has only the in-frame clones, and not every one. The table has 30,000 or so clones, about 90% seen once. Sequencing was carried out using peripheral blood. The receptors were gathered from a man aged 55-75 years with active COVID-19.

The chain combines TRBV7-2 with TRBJ1-5; 8 nucleotides line up with TRBD1. This CDR3 contains 14 residues. V lost 5 bases to trimming and J lost 5 bases; unmatched junction nucleotides: 5. Germline CDR1 is SGHTA and CDR2 is FQGNSA. CDR3 amino acids: CASSTYRGDQPQHF. CDR3 nucleotide sequence: TGTGCCAGCAGCACCTACAGGGGGGATCAGCCCCAGCATTTT.

V and J are TRBV6-5 and TRBJ2-7, with 9 bases aligning to TRBD1. The trim removed 4 bases at V and 3 bases at J, leaving 4 bases unmatched. The V gene's germline CDR1 is MNHEY and CDR2 SVGAGI. This CDR3 is built from 14 residues. The CDR3 coding sequence is TGTGCCAGCAGTTCACCGGGACAGGGCTACGAGCAGTACTTC. Encoded protein: CASSSPGQGYEQYF.

The chain is built from TRBV11-3 and TRBJ2-1; 11 bases match TRBD2. CDR3 length: 17 amino acids. Germline V gene lookup returns CDR1 SGHNT and CDR2 YENEEA. V was clipped by 5 bases and J by 0 bases; unmatched bases: 6. In DNA form, the CDR3 reads TGTGCCAGCAGCGTACTAGCGGGGGCCTCCTCCTACAATGAGCAGTTCTTC. Translated, it gives CASSVLAGASSYNEQFF.

J is TRBJ2-3 and V is TRBV5-1, with D perhaps matching TRBD2 (6 bases). The germline V gene has CDR1 SGHRS and CDR2 YFSETQ. The CDR3 runs to 16 residues. V dropped 4 bases and J dropped 4 bases, with 19 bases sitting between them. CDR3 sequence reads: CASSPRTSGRADTQYF. CDR3 DNA: TGCGCCAGCAGCCCACGGACAAGCGGGCGGGCAGATACGCAGTATTTT.

This clone was seen a few times. The V and J genes are TRBV19 and TRBJ1-2; 11 bases match TRBD1. Germline CDR1 is LNHDA and CDR2 is SQIVND (reference sequence). The CDR3 has 16 residues. Trimming took 5 bases from V and 2 from J; bases not matched to a gene: 7. CDR3 sequence: CASSVIRTGGNYGYTF. CDR3 in DNA: TGTGCCAGTAGTGTCATAAGGACAGGGGGCAACTATGGCTACACCTTC.

The sample holds a few counts of this clone. This chain connects TRBV27 to TRBJ2-7; possibly TRBD1 for D (6 bases). Germline CDR1 MNHEY, CDR2 SMNVEV (reference sequence). There are 15 residues in the CDR3. Trimming removed 5 bases from V and 4 bases from J, with 18 bases in between. Here the CDR3 reads CASSPTLGHLYEQYF. CDR3 sequence (DNA): TGTGCCAGCAGTCCGACGCTGGGACACCTGTACGAGCAGTACTTC.

The chain carries TRBV19 and TRBJ2-5; 8 bases are a match to TRBD2. This CDR3 comprises 16 residues. From germline, CDR1 is LNHDA and CDR2 SQIVND (reference sequence). V was pared by 5 bases and J by 5 bases, with 13 bases of the junction left unmatched. Here the CDR3 reads CASSAMVAGSEETQYF. CDR3 DNA sequence: TGTGCCAGTAGTGCTATGGTAGCGGGGTCCGAGGAGACCCAGTACTTC.

The rearrangement uses TRBV7-2 and TRBJ2-7; TRBD1 might be the D (5 bases). Per the germline V gene, CDR1 is SGHTA and CDR2 is FQGNSA. V was shortened by 5 bases and J by 3 bases, with 17 bases between the two germline ends. The length of the CDR3 is 15 residues. In DNA form, the CDR3 reads TGTGCCAGCAGCCAAGGGGCCTCTAGGGGCTACGAGCAGTACTTC. Translated, it gives CASSQGASRGYEQYF. The whole variable domain, remainder taken from reference TRBV7-2 and TRBJ2-7, is GAGVSQSPSNKVTEKGKDVELRCDPISGHTALYWYRQSLGQGLEFLIYFQGNSAPDKSGLPSDRFSAERTGGSVSTLTIQRTQQEDSAVYLCASSQGASRGYEQYFGPGTRLTVT.

The rearrangement joins TRBV6-5 to TRBJ1-2; the D is unclear. V lost 0 bases to trimming and J lost 5 bases, with 7 bases between them. This CDR3 spans 13 amino acids. Germline values: CDR1 MNHEY, CDR2 SVGAGI. In DNA, the CDR3 is TGTGCCAGCAGTTACTCGCCCACATATGGCTACACCTTC. This codes for CASSYSPTYGYTF.

The chain links TRBV2 to TRBJ2-6; 8 nucleotides match TRBD1. The V gene's germline CDR1 is SNHLY and CDR2 FYNNEI. V shed 2 bases and J 4 bases; nucleotides not matched to a gene: 4. This CDR3 comprises 16 residues. In DNA form, the CDR3 reads TGTGCCAGCAGTGAACAGGGGGCGGGAGGGGCCAACGTCCTGACTTTC. Translated: CASSEQGAGGANVLTF. Full variable domain (missing parts from reference TRBV2 and TRBJ2-6): EPEVTQTPSHQVTQMGQEVILRCVPISNHLYFYWYRQILGQKVEFLVSFYNNEISEKSEIFDDQFSVERPDGSNFTLKIRSTKLEDSAMYFCASSEQGAGGANVLTFGAGSRLTVL.

CDR3 loop: CASSTATGNPYGYTF. DNA for the CDR3: TGTGCCAGTAGTACCGCGACAGGGAATCCCTATGGCTACACCTTC. This chain joins TRBV19 and TRBJ1-2, with 7 positions matching TRBD1. Germline V lookup: CDR1 LNHDA, CDR2 SQIVND (reference sequence). The CDR3 sequence is 15 residues long. Trimming took 4 bases from V and 4 from J; bases not matched to a gene: 9.